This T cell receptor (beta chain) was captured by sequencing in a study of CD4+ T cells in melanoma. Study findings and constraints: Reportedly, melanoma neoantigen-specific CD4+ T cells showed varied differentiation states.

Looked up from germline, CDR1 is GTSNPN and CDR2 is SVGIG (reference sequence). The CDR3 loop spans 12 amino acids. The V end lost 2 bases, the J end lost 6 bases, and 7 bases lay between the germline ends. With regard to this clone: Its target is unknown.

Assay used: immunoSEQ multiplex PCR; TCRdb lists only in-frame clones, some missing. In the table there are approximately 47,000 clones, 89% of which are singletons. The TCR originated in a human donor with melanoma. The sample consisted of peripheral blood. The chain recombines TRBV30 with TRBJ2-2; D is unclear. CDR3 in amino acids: CAWSRGAGELFF. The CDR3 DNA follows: TGTGCCTGGAGTCGTGGGGCCGGGGAGCTGTTTTTT.